These T cell receptor beta chains were read from a single sample in a study of response to subunit inactivated influenza vaccine. TCRdb itself ran the RT-PCR reads through MiXCR, one entry per CDR3 protein. The sample shows hundreds of thousands of distinct CDR3 sequences, roughly 8.2% of them seen only once. Sequenced material: PBMCs from blood, taken around 25 months after vaccination. The receptors stem from a man in his fifties or sixties who received an inactivated influenza vaccine. The CDR3 runs from the conserved cysteine through the conserved F or W. Fields, in order: J gene, D gene, clone size, V gene, CDR3 DNA, CDR3 protein. The D gene is left open where the match is weak. Some rows mark clone size as missing; the rest say once, few, many or name a class of expanded clone.

TRBJ1-2 | - | few | TRBV11-2 | TGTGCCAGCAGCTTAGGTGGGGCCATCTATGGCTACACCTTC | CASSLGGAIYGYTF
TRBJ2-7 | TRBD2 | many | TRBV4-2 | TGTGCCAGCAGCCTGAGCATTGGATTAGCGGGGGGTTACGAGCAGTACTTC | CASSLSIGLAGGYEQYF
TRBJ1-6 | - | many | TRBV2 | TGTGCCACCTTCGGCAGCGGATTAAATTCACCCCTCCACTTT | CATFGSGLNSPLHF
TRBJ2-7 | - | - | TRBV21-1 | TGTGCCAGCAGCAAATCCTTACAGGTTGGCACCTACGAGCAGTACTTC | CASSKSLQVGTYEQYF
TRBJ2-5 | - | few | TRBV11-2 | TGTGCCAGCAGCTTAGACAGGGTAAAGACCCAGTACTTC | CASSLDRVKTQYF
TRBJ1-4 | TRBD1 | many | TRBV7-2 | TGTGCCAGCAGCTTAGCAGACAGGGGAGTCGAAAAACTGTTTTTT | CASSLADRGVEKLFF
TRBJ2-1 | TRBD1 | - | TRBV6-5 | TGTGCCAGCAGTTACGCAGGGGGCAATGAGCAGTTCTTC | CASSYAGGNEQFF
TRBJ1-1 | TRBD1 | - | TRBV20-1 | TGCAGTGCGCCCATCGGACAGGGATACACTGAAGCTTTCTTT | CSAPIGQGYTEAFF
TRBJ2-7 | TRBD1 | many | TRBV20-1 | TGCAGTGCTAGAGGGGACAGGAGAGACTCCTACGAGCAGTACTTC | CSARGDRRDSYEQYF
TRBJ1-2 | TRBD1 | - | TRBV12-3/TRBV12-4 | TGTGCCAGCACGCCCCAACCGGGACAGGGGGCCGGCTATGGCTACACCTTC | CASTPQPGQGAGYGYTF
TRBJ2-1 | - | few | TRBV2 | TGTGCCAGCAGTGAAGCAGGTCTCACCTACAATGAGCAGTTCTTC | CASSEAGLTYNEQFF
TRBJ2-7 | TRBD1 | - | TRBV29-1 | TGCAGCGTTGATATGGGCAGGGGGCCGTCCTACGAGCAGTACTTC | CSVDMGRGPSYEQYF
TRBJ2-1 | TRBD2 | many | TRBV12-3/TRBV12-4 | TGTGCCAGCAGTTTGTCCAGCGGGAGGGGTGAGCAGTTCTTC | CASSLSSGRGEQFF
TRBJ2-7 | TRBD1 | few | TRBV5-1 | TGCGCCAGCAGCTTGGCCCTAAACAGGGGATCCTACGAGCAGTACTTC | CASSLALNRGSYEQYF
TRBJ1-2 | TRBD1 | - | TRBV7-3 | TGTGCCAGCAGCCCAGTGGGGACAGGGAACGGCTACACCTTC | CASSPVGTGNGYTF
TRBJ1-2 | - | - | TRBV21-1 | TGTGCCAGCAGCAAAGTCGACAGGGGCTATGGCTACACCTTC | CASSKVDRGYGYTF
TRBJ2-1 | - | many | TRBV11-2 | TGTGCCAGCAGCTTAGGAGCAGAAAACAATGAGCAGTTCTTC | CASSLGAENNEQFF
TRBJ2-1 | TRBD2 | few | TRBV20-1 | TGCAGTGCTGCTCCGGTAGCGGGGGGGTACAATGAGCAGTTCTTC | CSAAPVAGGYNEQFF
TRBJ1-3 | TRBD1 | few | TRBV4-2 | TGTGCCAGCAGCCAAGCACAGGGGGCCAGCTCTGGAAACACCATATATTTT | CASSQAQGASSGNTIYF
TRBJ1-3 | - | - | TRBV11-2 | TGTGCCAGCAGGGTCGGGACTTTTTCTGGAAACACCATATATTTT | CASRVGTFSGNTIYF
TRBJ2-2 | - | few | TRBV15 | TGTGCCACCAGCAGAGAAGCCAGCGGGCACACCGGGGAGCTGTTTTTT | CATSREASGHTGELFF
TRBJ1-6 | - | - | TRBV2 | TGTGCCAGCAGCCTAATCCGGAACTCCTATAATTCACCCCTCCACTTT | CASSLIRNSYNSPLHF
TRBJ2-7 | - | few | TRBV5-1 | TGCGCCAGCAGCAACGGGCCAACCTCCTACGAGCAGTACTTC | CASSNGPTSYEQYF
TRBJ1-1 | - | few | TRBV4-3 | TGCGCCAGCAGCCAGAGATGGGGGGAAGCTTTCTTT | CASSQRWGEAFF
TRBJ2-7 | TRBD2 | - | TRBV12-3/TRBV12-4 | TGTGCCAGCAGACTTCTAGCGGGAGGCTACGAGCAGTACTTC | CASRLLAGGYEQYF
TRBJ2-1 | - | few | TRBV18 | TGTGCCAGCTCACCACACCAAGGGGTAAATGAGCAGTTCTTC | CASSPHQGVNEQFF
TRBJ2-1 | TRBD2 | - | TRBV29-1 | TGCAGCGTTGGACGGTATAGCGGGATCATCGACAATGAGCAGTTCTTC | CSVGRYSGIIDNEQFF
TRBJ2-3 | TRBD1 | many | TRBV5-1 | TGCGCCAGCAGCCTGGGACAGAGCCGCACAGATACGCAGTATTTT | CASSLGQSRTDTQYF
TRBJ1-5 | - | many | TRBV12-3/TRBV12-4 | TGTGCCAGCACCAATATCCAGGGATTGGGTCAGCCCCAGCATTTT | CASTNIQGLGQPQHF
TRBJ2-1 | - | many | TRBV12-3/TRBV12-4 | TGTGCCAGCATCAGGGGAGAGGCCTACAATGAGCAGTTCTTC | CASIRGEAYNEQFF
TRBJ1-1 | - | - | TRBV10-3 | TGTGCCATCAATGACCTGGGGGCCACTGAAGCTTTCTTT | CAINDLGATEAFF
TRBJ2-3 | TRBD1 | - | TRBV7-9 | TGTGCCAGCACCCTAGGACAGGGAACAGATACGCAGTATTTT | CASTLGQGTDTQYF
TRBJ2-7 | - | - | TRBV2 | TGTGCCAGCAGTGTAGGGGAATACGCCTACGAGCAGTACTTC | CASSVGEYAYEQYF
TRBJ2-7 | - | - | TRBV9 | TGTGCCAGCAGCGTAGCGGCGTCAACGGTCTACGAGCAGTACTTC | CASSVAASTVYEQYF
TRBJ2-7 | - | many | TRBV7-2 | TGTGCCAGCAGCTTAGTGCGGACTGCCGAGCAGTACTTC | CASSLVRTAEQYF
TRBJ1-5 | - | many | TRBV20-1 | TGCAGTGCCGAACAGGGAACCCAGCCCCAGCATTTT | CSAEQGTQPQHF
TRBJ2-7 | TRBD1 | - | TRBV14 | TGTGCCAGCAGCCAAGATCACGGGACAGTCTACGAGCAGTACTTC | CASSQDHGTVYEQYF
TRBJ2-7 | TRBD2 | many | TRBV20-1 | TGCAGTGCTAGAGATCGGGTTAGCGGGGCTTTGACCTACGAGCAGTACTTC | CSARDRVSGALTYEQYF
TRBJ2-1 | - | few | TRBV7-9 | TGTGCCAGCAGCCCGGGCTGGAATGAGCAGTTCTTC | CASSPGWNEQFF
TRBJ2-7 | - | many | TRBV7-6 | TGTGCCAGCAGCCCGCAGGGGGGGAAGTACGAGCAGTACTTC | CASSPQGGKYEQYF
TRBJ2-3 | - | - | TRBV12-3/TRBV12-4 | TGTGCCAGCAGTTTAGATCGGTCTTTTAGGGTCGGAGATACGCAGTATTTT | CASSLDRSFRVGDTQYF
TRBJ1-1 | - | many | TRBV12-3/TRBV12-4 | TGTGCCAGCAGTTTTTCTGCGGGAGGCACTGAAGCTTTCTTT | CASSFSAGGTEAFF
TRBJ1-2 | - | - | TRBV7-9 | TGTGCCAGCAGCTCAAACTTCTATGGCTACACCTTC | CASSSNFYGYTF
TRBJ2-6 | - | many | TRBV12-3/TRBV12-4 | TGTGCCAGCAGTTTAGGGGGGGTCCACTCTGGGGCCAACGTCCTGACTTTC | CASSLGGVHSGANVLTF
TRBJ2-7 | - | few | TRBV3-1 | TGTGCCAGCAGCCCGGGCCCACCAGACGAGCAGTACTTC | CASSPGPPDEQYF
TRBJ2-5 | - | few | TRBV7-8 | TGTGCCAGCGTCCGGGACGTCCTATGGAGAGAGACCCAGTACTTC | CASVRDVLWRETQYF
TRBJ1-5 | - | few | TRBV12-3/TRBV12-4 | TGTGCCAGCAGTGAAAGCCTAATCAATCAGCCCCAGCATTTT | CASSESLINQPQHF
TRBJ2-3 | TRBD2 | many | TRBV28 | TGTGCCAGCAGTCCCCTACTAGCGGGAGGGCCCGGCACGCAGTATTTT | CASSPLLAGGPGTQYF
TRBJ1-4 | TRBD1 | - | TRBV6-1 | TGTGCCAGCAGAGGAACCGGGACAGGGGGTGAAAAACTGTTTTTT | CASRGTGTGGEKLFF
TRBJ1-2 | TRBD1 | few | TRBV20-1 | TGCAGTGCTAGTCGCTGGGACAGCCCCCAGGGCTACACCTTC | CSASRWDSPQGYTF
TRBJ2-1 | TRBD2 | - | TRBV7-7 | TGTGCCAGCAGCGAACTAGCGGGGGACGGGGAGCAGTTCTTC | CASSELAGDGEQFF
TRBJ2-3 | TRBD2 | many | TRBV29-1 | TGCAGCGTCCCCGGGACTAGCGGCACAGATACGCAGTATTTT | CSVPGTSGTDTQYF
TRBJ2-5 | TRBD1 | few | TRBV3-1 | TGTGCCAGCAGCCATCAGCCGGGACAGTCGGAGACCCAGTACTTC | CASSHQPGQSETQYF
TRBJ1-4 | - | once | TRBV6-6 | TGTGCCAGCAGTTTACGGTTCGGCAGAGACTCTACAACTAATGAAAAACTGTTTTTT | CASSLRFGRDSTTNEKLFF
TRBJ1-4 | - | few | TRBV15 | TGTGCCACCAGCAGAGGACGGATTGCAACTAATGAAAAACTGTTTTTT | CATSRGRIATNEKLFF
TRBJ2-5 | - | few | TRBV12-3/TRBV12-4 | TGTGCCAGCAGCGGGGGACGGGGGTACCAAGAGACCCAGTACTTC | CASSGGRGYQETQYF